The TCR beta chain under discussion was sequenced for a study of blood T cell repertoires in COVID-19. The CDR3 contains 12 residues. Trimming took off 7 bases at V and 2 bases at J, with 6 bases between the two ends. CDR1 LNHDA and CDR2 SQIVND come from the germline V gene (reference sequence). Cohort allocation depended upon clinical history that participants reported. All recovered Cohort 3 donors got two negative PCRs, got clearance, or saw symptom resolution. Produced via immunoSEQ multiplex PCR; TCRdb's table is partial and in-frame only. The data show roughly 140,000 clones, around 86% seen once.

J is TRBJ1-5 and V is TRBV19; D not certain. Input material: PBMCs or T cells enriched from blood (not recorded which). The sequence was collected from a man in his sixties who had recovered from COVID-19. Here the CDR3 DNA reads TGTGCCAGTACCCGAGGCAATCAGCCCCAGCATTTT. The encoded protein is CASTRGNQPQHF. The full variable domain, rest sourced from reference TRBV19 and TRBJ1-5, is DGGITQSPKYLFRKEGQNVTLSCEQNLNHDAMYWYRQDPGQGLRLIYYSQIVNDFQKGDIAEGYSVSREKKESFPLTVTSAQKNPTAFYLCASTRGNQPQHFGDGTRLSIL.